These T cell receptor beta chains were read from a single sample in a study of Ad26.COV2.S vaccination and SARS-CoV-2 variants. Assay: immunoSEQ multiplex PCR; the TCRdb copy retains only in-frame clones and omits some. The sample holds 350,000 to 450,000 clones, roughly 90% seen once. This sample comprised peripheral blood, obtained in a trial of Ad26.COV2.S vaccine versus placebo. The receptor set was obtained from a person between 18 and 65 years old who received the Ad26.COV2.S COVID-19 vaccine or a placebo. CDR3s include the opening cysteine and the closing phenylalanine or tryptophan. The D gene is left open where the match is weak. Not all rows give a size; the values are once, few, many and, for expanded clones, a class.

>few|-|TRBV9|TRBJ1-2
CASSGQQGLGYGYTF
TGTGCCAGCAGCGGACAACAGGGTTTGGGCTATGGCTACACCTTC
>-|-|TRBV6-5|TRBJ1-4
CASNAAGGKLFF
TGTGCCAGCAATGCCGCGGGCGGAAAACTGTTTTTT
>once|-|TRBV7-6|TRBJ2-5
CASSARVGGAGETQYF
TGTGCCAGCAGCGCTAGGGTAGGAGGGGCTGGGGAGACCCAGTACTTC
>-|-|TRBV7-2|TRBJ2-2
CASSQSPGTHTGELFF
TGTGCCAGCAGCCAGAGTCCCGGGACCCACACCGGGGAGCTGTTTTTT
>-|TRBD1|TRBV4-3|TRBJ1-2
CASSQRFQGDMSGYTF
TGCGCCAGCAGCCAAAGGTTTCAGGGGGACATGTCTGGCTACACCTTC
>-|TRBD1|TRBV2|TRBJ1-5
CASSGQGRSNQPQHF
TGTGCCAGCAGCGGACAGGGTCGGAGCAATCAGCCCCAGCATTTT
>-|-|TRBV11-3|TRBJ2-1
CASSLGGTGSLGNEQFF
TGTGCCAGCAGCTTAGGTGGGACGGGGTCCCTTGGCAATGAGCAGTTCTTC
>-|-|TRBV10-3|TRBJ1-1
CATRPGNTEAFF
TGTGCCACCAGGCCGGGGAACACTGAAGCTTTCTTT
>-|-|TRBV4-3|TRBJ2-2
CASSQFRANTGELFF
TGCGCCAGCAGCCAGTTCAGAGCGAACACCGGGGAGCTGTTTTTT
>-|TRBD1|TRBV28|TRBJ2-1
CASSTPSDRGSYNEQFF
TGTGCCAGCAGTACCCCCTCTGACAGGGGCTCCTACAATGAGCAGTTCTTC
>-|TRBD1|TRBV29-1|TRBJ2-7
CSVENPTGYPYEQYF
TGCAGCGTTGAAAATCCGACAGGGTATCCCTACGAGCAGTACTTC
>-|-|TRBV19|TRBJ1-2
CASSIPGNYGYTF
TGTGCCAGTAGTATCCCAGGGAACTATGGCTACACCTTC
>-|-|TRBV2|TRBJ2-7
CASTPGYSYEQYF
TGTGCCAGCACCCCAGGATACTCCTACGAGCAGTACTTC
>-|-|TRBV3-1/TRBV3-2|TRBJ2-7
CASRRDSPGGEQYF
TGTGCCAGCAGACGGGACTCCCCTGGGGGCGAGCAGTACTTC
>-|-|TRBV7-9|TRBJ2-1
CASSSSSSYNEQFF
TGTGCCAGCAGCTCGTCCAGCTCCTACAATGAGCAGTTCTTC
>-|-|TRBV20-1|TRBJ2-7
CSASLLPYEQYF
TGCAGTGCTAGTTTGTTGCCCTACGAGCAGTACTTC
>few|-|TRBV2|TRBJ1-2
CASSETLDKPGDYGYTF
TGTGCCAGCAGTGAGACTTTGGACAAACCCGGGGACTATGGCTACACCTTC
>-|TRBD1|TRBV30|TRBJ1-4
CAFHRGKKSWDEKLFF
TGTGCCTTCCACAGGGGGAAGAAGTCGTGGGATGAAAAACTGTTTTTT
>-|-|TRBV7-9|TRBJ1-2
CASDGGVNYGYTF
TGTGCCAGCGATGGGGGAGTTAACTATGGCTACACCTTC
>-|-|TRBV16|TRBJ1-4
CASSRRQGVNEKLFF
TGTGCCAGCAGCCGTCGCCAGGGTGTTAATGAAAAACTGTTTTTT
>-|-|TRBV24-1|TRBJ2-1
CATSDLRGLNEQFF
TGTGCCACCAGTGATTTGAGAGGGCTCAATGAGCAGTTCTTC
>-|-|TRBV30|TRBJ2-7
CAWSVGGGEQYF
TGTGCCTGGAGTGTAGGAGGGGGCGAGCAGTACTTC
>-|TRBD1|TRBV6-1|TRBJ1-2
CASSDRDRLNYGYTF
TGTGCCAGCAGTGACCGGGACAGGCTTAACTATGGCTACACCTTC
>-|-|TRBV27|TRBJ1-1
CASSLGGGNTEAFF
TGTGCCAGCAGTTTAGGGGGGGGTAACACTGAAGCTTTCTTT
>-|-|TRBV29-1|TRBJ2-1
CSVSVPYNEQFF
TGCAGCGTCTCGGTCCCCTACAATGAGCAGTTCTTC
>-|-|TRBV7-2|TRBJ2-7
CASSLAGITYEQYF
TGTGCCAGCAGCTTAGCCGGGATCACCTACGAGCAGTACTTC
>-|TRBD1|TRBV19|TRBJ1-1
CASRKPTGTGNTEAFF
TGTGCCAGTAGAAAACCTACCGGGACAGGGAACACTGAAGCTTTCTTT
>-|-|TRBV6-5|TRBJ2-3
CASPGGGPSTDTQYF
TGTGCATCCCCCGGGGGAGGTCCTAGCACAGATACGCAGTATTTT